This TCR beta chain was captured by sequencing in a study of T cells after yellow fever vaccination. Many counts were recorded for this clonotype. Its antigen is not known. The CDR3 is made up of 13 amino acids. V shed 7 bases, J shed 4 bases, and the junction held 3 bases outside the gene matches. Germline V gene sequence: CDR1 SGHRS, CDR2 YFSETQ. TCRdb itself ran the 5' RACE reads through MiXCR, one entry per CDR3 protein. The sample has around 610,000 distinct CDR3 sequences, roughly 13% seen once. Broader study findings: A weaker but faster secondary response was observed, peaking on day 5 versus 15.

The V and J genes are TRBV5-1 and TRBJ2-2, with 8 bases identical to TRBD1. The sample in question was PBMCs, obtained on the day of the yellow fever booster vaccination. The receptor comes from a young man who received the YFV17D yellow fever vaccine. CDR3 DNA: TGCGCCAGCGGGACAGGTGGCACCGGGGAGCTGTTTTTT. Its protein product is CASGTGGTGELFF.